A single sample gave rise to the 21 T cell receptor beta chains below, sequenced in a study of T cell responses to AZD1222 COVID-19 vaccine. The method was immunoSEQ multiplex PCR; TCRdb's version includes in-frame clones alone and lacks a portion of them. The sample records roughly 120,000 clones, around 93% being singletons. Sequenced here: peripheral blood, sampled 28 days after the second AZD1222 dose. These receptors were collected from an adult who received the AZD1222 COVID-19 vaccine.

The CDR3 DNA sequence: TGTGCCAGTAGTATAACCACTTATAGCAATCAGCCCCAGCATTTT. This codes for CASSITTYSNQPQHF. This chain uses TRBV19 with TRBJ1-5, with D unresolved. CDR3 length: 15 residues. Germline loops: CDR1 LNHDA, CDR2 SQIVND (reference sequence). V was pared by 2 bases and J by 0 bases, with 8 bases between.

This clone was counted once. CDR3 loop: CASSQVSGGEAFF. CDR3 sequence (DNA): TGTGCCAGCAGTCAGGTCTCTGGGGGTGAAGCTTTCTTT. The V gene is TRBV25-1, the J gene TRBJ1-1; the D gene is possibly TRBD1 (5 bases). Germline values: CDR1 MGHDK, CDR2 SYGVNS. V gave up 5 bases and J gave up 7 bases, with 14 bases separating them. This CDR3 region has 13 residues.

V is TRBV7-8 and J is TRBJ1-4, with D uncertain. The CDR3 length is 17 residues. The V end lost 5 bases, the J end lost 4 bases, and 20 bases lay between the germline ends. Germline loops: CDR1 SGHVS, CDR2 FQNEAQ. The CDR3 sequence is CASSITAGGLINEKLFF. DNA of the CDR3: TGTGCCAGCAGCATCACGGCTGGCGGCTTGATTAATGAAAAACTGTTTTTT.

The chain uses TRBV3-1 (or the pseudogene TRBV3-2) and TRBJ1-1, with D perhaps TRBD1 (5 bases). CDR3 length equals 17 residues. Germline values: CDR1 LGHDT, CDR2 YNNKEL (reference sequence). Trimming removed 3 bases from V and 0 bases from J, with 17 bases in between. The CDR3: CASSHSLHRNLNTEAFF. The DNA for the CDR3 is TGTGCCAGCAGCCACTCACTTCACAGGAATCTGAACACTGAAGCTTTCTTT.

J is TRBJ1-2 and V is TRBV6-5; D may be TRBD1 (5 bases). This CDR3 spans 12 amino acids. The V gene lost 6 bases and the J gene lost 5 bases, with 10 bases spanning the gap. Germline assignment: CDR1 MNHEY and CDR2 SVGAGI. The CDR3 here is CASRVQGYGYTF. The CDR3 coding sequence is TGTGCCAGCAGAGTTCAGGGTTATGGCTACACCTTC.

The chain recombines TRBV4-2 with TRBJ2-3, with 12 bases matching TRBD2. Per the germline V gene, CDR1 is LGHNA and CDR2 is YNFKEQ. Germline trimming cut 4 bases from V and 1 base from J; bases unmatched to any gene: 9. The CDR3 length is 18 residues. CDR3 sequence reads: CASSLDTSGGTRTDTQYF. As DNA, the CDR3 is TGTGCCAGCAGCCTCGATACTAGCGGGGGGACCCGCACAGATACGCAGTATTTT.

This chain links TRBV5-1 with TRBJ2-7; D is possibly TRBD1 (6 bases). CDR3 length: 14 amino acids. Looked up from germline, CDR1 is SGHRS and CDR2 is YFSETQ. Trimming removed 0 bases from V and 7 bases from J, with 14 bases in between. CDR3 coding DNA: TGCGCCAGCAGCTTGGTACAGGGTAGTAGGGAGCAGTACTTC. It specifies CASSLVQGSREQYF.

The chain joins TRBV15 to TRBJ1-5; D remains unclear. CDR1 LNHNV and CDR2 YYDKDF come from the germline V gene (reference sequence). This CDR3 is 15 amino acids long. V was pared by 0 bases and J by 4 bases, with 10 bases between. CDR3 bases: TGTGCCACCAGCAGAGATAGGTCGGGGAATCAGCCCCAGCATTTT. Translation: CATSRDRSGNQPQHF. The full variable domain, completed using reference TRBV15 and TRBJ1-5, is DAMVIQNPRYQVTQFGKPVTLSCSQTLNHNVMYWYQQKSSQAPKLLFHYYDKDFNNEADTPDNFQSRRPNTSFCFLDIRSPGLGDTAMYLCATSRDRSGNQPQHFGDGTRLSIL.

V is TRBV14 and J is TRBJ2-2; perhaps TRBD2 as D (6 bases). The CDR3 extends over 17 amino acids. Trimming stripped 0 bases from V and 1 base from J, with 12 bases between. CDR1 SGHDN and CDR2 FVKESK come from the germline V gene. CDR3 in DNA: TGTGCCAGCAGCCAAGAAAAGGAGGGCGGGAACACCGGGGAGCTGTTTTTT. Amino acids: CASSQEKEGGNTGELFF.

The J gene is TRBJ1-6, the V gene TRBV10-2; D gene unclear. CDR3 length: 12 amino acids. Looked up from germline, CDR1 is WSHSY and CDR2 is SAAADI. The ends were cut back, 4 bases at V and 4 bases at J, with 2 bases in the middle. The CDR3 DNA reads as TGCGCCAGCAGTGCTTATAATTCACCCCTCCACTTT. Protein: CASSAYNSPLHF.

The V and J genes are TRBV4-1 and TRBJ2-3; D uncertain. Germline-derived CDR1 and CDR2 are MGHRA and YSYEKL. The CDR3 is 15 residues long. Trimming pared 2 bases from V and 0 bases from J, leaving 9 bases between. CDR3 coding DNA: TGCGCCAGCAGCCAACAGCTTTTGAGCACAGATACGCAGTATTTT. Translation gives CASSQQLLSTDTQYF.

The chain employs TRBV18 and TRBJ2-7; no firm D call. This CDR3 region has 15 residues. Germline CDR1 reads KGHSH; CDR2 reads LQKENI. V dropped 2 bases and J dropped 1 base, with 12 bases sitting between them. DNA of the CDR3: TGTGCCAGCTCACCAGAACTTGACGGATCCTACGAGCAGTACTTC. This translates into CASSPELDGSYEQYF.

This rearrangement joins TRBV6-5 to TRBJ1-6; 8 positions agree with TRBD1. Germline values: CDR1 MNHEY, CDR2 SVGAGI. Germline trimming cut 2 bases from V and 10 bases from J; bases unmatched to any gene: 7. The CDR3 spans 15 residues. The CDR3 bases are TGTGCCAGCAGTTACGAAGTGACAGGGGACTCACCCCTCCACTTT. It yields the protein CASSYEVTGDSPLHF.

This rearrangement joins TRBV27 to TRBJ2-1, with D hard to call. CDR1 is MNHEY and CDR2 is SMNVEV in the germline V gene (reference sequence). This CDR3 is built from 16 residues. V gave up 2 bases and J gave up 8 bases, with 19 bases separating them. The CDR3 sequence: CASSLPSVLGAHEQFF. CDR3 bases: TGTGCCAGCAGTTTACCCAGTGTTCTAGGTGCCCATGAGCAGTTCTTC.

The CDR3 loop reads CASSTQRGQETQYF. DNA for the CDR3: TGTGCCAGCAGTACTCAGCGGGGCCAAGAGACCCAGTACTTC. The V call is TRBV27, the J call TRBJ2-5; 7 bases agree with TRBD2. With 5 bases clipped from V and 1 base from J, the junction kept 4 bases outside the gene matches. Germline CDR1 MNHEY, CDR2 SMNVEV (reference sequence). The CDR3 covers 14 residues.

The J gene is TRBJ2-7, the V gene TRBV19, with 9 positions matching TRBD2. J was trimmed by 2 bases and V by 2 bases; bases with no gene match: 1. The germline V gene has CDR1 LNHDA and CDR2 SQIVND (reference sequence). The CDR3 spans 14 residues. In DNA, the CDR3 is TGTGCCAGTAGTATACAGCGGGGGGCCTACGAGCAGTACTTC. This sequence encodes CASSIQRGAYEQYF.

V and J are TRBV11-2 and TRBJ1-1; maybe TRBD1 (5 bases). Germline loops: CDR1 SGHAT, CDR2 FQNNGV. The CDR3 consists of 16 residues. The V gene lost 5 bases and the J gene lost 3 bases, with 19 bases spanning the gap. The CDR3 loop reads CASSPSGGSPYTEAFF. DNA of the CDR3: TGTGCCAGCAGCCCCAGCGGGGGGAGTCCCTACACTGAAGCTTTCTTT.

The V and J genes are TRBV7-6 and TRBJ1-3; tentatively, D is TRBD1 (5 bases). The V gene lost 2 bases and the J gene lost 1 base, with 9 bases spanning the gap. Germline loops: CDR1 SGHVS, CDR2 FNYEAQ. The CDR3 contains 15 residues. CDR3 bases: TGTGCCAGCAGCTTATCAGGGTTATCTGGAAACACCATATATTTT. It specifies CASSLSGLSGNTIYF.

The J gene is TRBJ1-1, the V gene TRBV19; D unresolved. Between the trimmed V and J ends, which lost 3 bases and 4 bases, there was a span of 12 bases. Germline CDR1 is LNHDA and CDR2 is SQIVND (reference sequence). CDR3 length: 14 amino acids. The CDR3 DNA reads TGTGCCAGTAGTATTCTGGGCTCGGGCACTGAAGCTTTCTTT. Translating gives CASSILGSGTEAFF.

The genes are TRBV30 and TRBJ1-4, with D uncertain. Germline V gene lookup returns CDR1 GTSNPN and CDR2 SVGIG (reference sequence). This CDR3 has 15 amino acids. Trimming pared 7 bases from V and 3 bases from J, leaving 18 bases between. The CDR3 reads CASALRTIPNEKLFF. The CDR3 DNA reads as TGTGCCTCCGCGTTACGAACAATCCCTAATGAAAAACTGTTTTTT.

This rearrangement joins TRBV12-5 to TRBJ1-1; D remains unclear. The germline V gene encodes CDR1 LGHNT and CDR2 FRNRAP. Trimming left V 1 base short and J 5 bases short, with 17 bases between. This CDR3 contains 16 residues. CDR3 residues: CASGLGIEPQRTEAFF. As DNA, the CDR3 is TGTGCTAGTGGTTTGGGGATTGAGCCTCAAAGAACTGAAGCTTTCTTT.